These 19 T cell receptor beta chains share one sample of origin, sequenced in a study of shared clonotypes between healthy human individuals. Data came from immunoSEQ multiplex PCR; TCRdb stores just in-frame clones and leaves some out. The table shows approximately 1.4 million clones, with roughly 98% occurring only once. Sequencing used naive CD4+ T cells sorted from blood. The subset here: CD45RA+ positively selected. The receptors were sampled from a man in his thirties or forties in good health.

This chain uses TRBV5-1 with TRBJ2-7; 8 nucleotides agree with TRBD1. Germline-derived CDR1 and CDR2 are SGHRS and YFSETQ. V was clipped by 1 base and J by 3 bases; unmatched bases: 6. CDR3 length: 15 amino acids. This CDR3 reads CASSLMLDRVYEQYF. The CDR3 bases are TGCGCCAGCAGCTTGATGCTGGACAGGGTCTACGAGCAGTACTTC.

The chain joins TRBV25-1 to TRBJ1-1, with a weak D call TRBD1 (6 bases). This CDR3 comprises 14 residues. V was clipped by 5 bases and J by 2 bases, with 12 bases between them. Germline-derived CDR1 and CDR2 are MGHDK and SYGVNS. This CDR3 is CASSTGQINTEAFF. CDR3 nucleotides: TGTGCCAGCAGTACCGGACAGATTAACACTGAAGCTTTCTTT.

This chain joins TRBV28 and TRBJ2-3; 8 nucleotides align to TRBD1. Unmatched junction bases numbered 8, after V lost 8 bases and J lost 10 bases. The CDR3 loop spans 12 amino acids. Germline assignment: CDR1 MDHEN and CDR2 SYDVKM. CDR3 in amino acids: CASGPRGRAQYF. DNA of the CDR3: TGTGCCAGCGGTCCCAGGGGGCGTGCGCAGTATTTT.

V and J are TRBV28 and TRBJ2-7; D perhaps matches TRBD2 (5 bases). Deletions cut 8 bases from V and 0 bases from J, with 20 bases between. The CDR3 consists of 16 residues. Per germline, CDR1 MDHEN and CDR2 SYDVKM. CDR3 loop: CASGTFGDGSSYEQYF. The CDR3 DNA reads as TGTGCCAGCGGAACCTTTGGGGATGGGAGCTCCTACGAGCAGTACTTC.

Of note for this clone: The sample carries other DNA sequences with the same CDR3. The CDR3 spells CASSLGQFTDTQYF. The CDR3 bases are TGCGCCAGCAGCTTGGGACAGTTCACAGATACGCAGTATTTT. J is TRBJ2-3 and V is TRBV5-1; D possibly corresponds to TRBD1 (5 bases). The CDR3 loop spans 14 amino acids. Germline lookup yields CDR1 SGHRS and CDR2 YFSETQ. V was clipped by 0 bases and J by 2 bases, with 7 bases between them.

This rearrangement joins TRBV19 to TRBJ2-7; D ambiguous. Trimming cost V 5 bases and J 1 base, with 9 bases left between them. The CDR3 has 13 residues. Germline V gene data show CDR1 as LNHDA and CDR2 as SQIVND (reference sequence). The CDR3 nucleotides read TGTGCCAGTAGTCCTGGTCTGTCCTACGAGCAGTACTTC. This encodes CASSPGLSYEQYF. The full variable domain, in which reference TRBV19 and TRBJ2-7 provide the parts outside the CDR3, is DGGITQSPKYLFRKEGQNVTLSCEQNLNHDAMYWYRQDPGQGLRLIYYSQIVNDFQKGDIAEGYSVSREKKESFPLTVTSAQKNPTAFYLCASSPGLSYEQYFGPGTRLTVT.

With regard to this clone: The sample has other DNA sequences that encode this CDR3 too. The chain has TRBV18 and TRBJ2-1; perhaps TRBD2 as D (5 bases). CDR1 and CDR2 from the germline V gene are KGHSH and LQKENI. The CDR3 runs 12 residues. V was cut by 0 bases and J by 12 bases, with 9 bases left in between. This chain's CDR3 is CASSPPSSRQFF. For the CDR3, the DNA is TGTGCCAGCTCACCACCATCTAGCAGGCAGTTCTTC.

The V call is TRBV28, the J call TRBJ2-3, with D uncertain. This CDR3 region has 13 residues. Trimming took 7 bases from V and 3 from J, leaving 11 bases between them. CDR1 and CDR2 (germline): MDHEN, SYDVKM. This CDR3 reads CASTWQATDTQYF. DNA for the CDR3: TGTGCCAGCACTTGGCAGGCAACAGATACGCAGTATTTT.

The rearrangement uses TRBV2 and TRBJ2-3; 11 bases are a match to TRBD2. Germline CDR1 is SNHLY and CDR2 is FYNNEI. Trimming removed 7 bases from V and 4 bases from J; junction bases left unmatched: 10. The CDR3 has 16 amino acids. This chain's CDR3 is CASMVAGGRAADTQYF. In DNA, the CDR3 is TGTGCCAGCATGGTAGCGGGAGGGCGGGCCGCAGATACGCAGTATTTT.

CDR3 nucleotides: TGTGCCACTTCACAGCTGGTGGGTGGCTACACCTTC. The encoded protein is CATSQLVGGYTF. V and J are TRBV28 and TRBJ1-2; D ambiguous. Between the trimmed V and J ends, which lost 10 bases and 7 bases, there was a span of 16 bases. Germline V lookup: CDR1 MDHEN, CDR2 SYDVKM. The CDR3 consists of 12 residues.

The chain joins TRBV2 to TRBJ2-3; D call uncertain. The CDR3 is 12 amino acids. Between the trimmed V and J ends, which lost 6 bases and 6 bases, there was a span of 10 bases. Per the germline V gene, CDR1 is SNHLY and CDR2 is FYNNEI. The CDR3 is CASRLILDTQYF. In DNA form, the CDR3 reads TGTGCCAGCAGACTCATTCTGGATACGCAGTATTTT.

This chain joins TRBV7-3 and TRBJ2-1; D possibly corresponds to TRBD2 (5 bases). Per the germline V gene, CDR1 is SGHTA and CDR2 is FQGTGA. Deletions cut 5 bases from V and 6 bases from J, with 14 bases between. CDR3 size: 14 residues. DNA of the CDR3: TGTGCCAGCAGCCCCGGGGTAGCAGGCAATGAGCAGTTCTTC. Amino acid sequence: CASSPGVAGNEQFF.

The V gene is TRBV2, the J gene TRBJ1-1; D may be TRBD1 (6 bases). The ends were cut back, 5 bases at V and 0 bases at J, with 19 bases in the middle. This CDR3 is 17 amino acids long. Germline V gene lookup returns CDR1 SNHLY and CDR2 FYNNEI. The CDR3 coding sequence is TGTGCCAGCAGTCAATTTAGGGGGGACGTGATGAACACTGAAGCTTTCTTT. As protein: CASSQFRGDVMNTEAFF. Complete variable domain (other parts from reference TRBV2 and TRBJ1-1): EPEVTQTPSHQVTQMGQEVILRCVPISNHLYFYWYRQILGQKVEFLVSFYNNEISEKSEIFDDQFSVERPDGSNFTLKIRSTKLEDSAMYFCASSQFRGDVMNTEAFFGQGTRLTVV.

The chain links TRBV4-3 to TRBJ1-2; D is unclear. The CDR3 runs to 16 residues. Germline CDR1 and CDR2: LGHNA and YSLEER. V lost 0 bases and J lost 4, with 15 bases in between. The CDR3 DNA reads as TGCGCCAGCAGCCAAGATTTCGGCGGGGTCGGCTATGGCTACACCTTC. Amino acids: CASSQDFGGVGYGYTF.

This sequence joins TRBV9 and TRBJ1-5, with TRBD1 matching 8 bases. The CDR3 contains 14 residues. The V and J ends lost 5 bases and 6 bases, in that order; junction bases with no gene match: 7. The germline V gene encodes CDR1 SGDLS and CDR2 YYNGEE. CDR3 amino acids: CASSPGQGIQPQHF. The DNA of the CDR3 is TGTGCCAGCAGTCCAGGACAGGGAATTCAGCCCCAGCATTTT. Full variable domain (missing parts from reference TRBV9 and TRBJ1-5): DSGVTQTPKHLITATGQRVTLRCSPRSGDLSVYWYQQSLDQGLQFLIQYYNGEERAKGNILERFSAQQFPDLHSELNLSSLELGDSALYFCASSPGQGIQPQHFGDGTRLSIL.

This rearrangement joins TRBV19 to TRBJ2-2; 9 bases fit TRBD2. The CDR3 is made up of 15 amino acids. CDR1 LNHDA and CDR2 SQIVND come from the germline V gene (reference sequence). V dropped 6 bases and J dropped 0; count of bases not matched to a gene: 2. The CDR3 loop is CASRTSGANTGELFF. CDR3 nucleotide sequence: TGTGCCAGTAGGACTAGCGGAGCGAACACCGGGGAGCTGTTTTTT.

The chain employs TRBV6-4 and TRBJ1-1; D not resolved. The CDR3 loop spans 13 amino acids. Deletions cut 6 bases from V and 1 base from J, with 9 bases between. Germline-derived CDR1 and CDR2 are MRHNA and SNTAGT. The CDR3 sequence is CASRTAGNTEAFF. The CDR3 DNA reads TGTGCCAGCAGGACCGCGGGGAACACTGAAGCTTTCTTT.

The chain links TRBV10-3 to TRBJ2-1; 14 positions match TRBD2. Per the germline V gene, CDR1 is ENHRY and CDR2 is SYGVKD. Germline trimming cut 0 bases from V and 7 bases from J; bases unmatched to any gene: 5. This CDR3 is built from 17 residues. The CDR3 DNA reads as TGTGCCATCAGTGAGTCTGGACTAGCGGGAGGACAGAATGAGCAGTTCTTC. Encoded protein: CAISESGLAGGQNEQFF.

About this clone itself: The junction departs from germline at one end; a sequencing error may be responsible. V gene TRBV19 combines with J gene TRBJ1-2; TRBD1 might be the D (5 bases). CDR1 and CDR2 (germline): LNHDA, SQIVND (reference sequence). The CDR3 totals 16 residues. The CDR3 region is CASSIAQAGSLDGYTF. The CDR3 coding sequence is TGTGCCAGTAGCATAGCACAGGCAGGAAGCTTAGATGGCTACACCTTC.